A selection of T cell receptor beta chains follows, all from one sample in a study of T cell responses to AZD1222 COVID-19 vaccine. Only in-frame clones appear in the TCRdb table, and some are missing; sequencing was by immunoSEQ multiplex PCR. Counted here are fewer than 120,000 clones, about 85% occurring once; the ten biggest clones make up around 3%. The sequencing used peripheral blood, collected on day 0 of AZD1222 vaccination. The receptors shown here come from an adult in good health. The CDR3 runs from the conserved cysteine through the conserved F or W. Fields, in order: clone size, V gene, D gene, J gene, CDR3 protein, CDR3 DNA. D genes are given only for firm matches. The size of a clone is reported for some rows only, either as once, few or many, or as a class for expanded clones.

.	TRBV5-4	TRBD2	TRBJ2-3	CASSSGGLAGSRTDTQYF	TGTGCCAGCAGCTCTGGGGGACTAGCGGGGAGCCGCACAGATACGCAGTATTTT
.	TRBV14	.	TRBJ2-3	CASSPRLTDTQYF	TGTGCCAGCAGCCCTCGACTTACAGATACGCAGTATTTT
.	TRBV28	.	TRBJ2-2	CATPGRPETGELFF	TGTGCCACCCCGGGGCGGCCGGAGACCGGGGAGCTGTTTTTT
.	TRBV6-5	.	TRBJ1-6	CASSPRDGTPLHF	TGTGCCAGCAGCCCCCGGGACGGTACACCCCTCCACTTT
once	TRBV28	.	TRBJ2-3	CASSFRTPGHGDTQYF	TGTGCCAGCAGTTTTCGGACCCCAGGGCATGGAGATACGCAGTATTTT
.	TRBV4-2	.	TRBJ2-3	CASSQRVGEAPSDTQYF	TGTGCCAGCAGCCAACGGGTAGGAGAGGCCCCATCAGATACGCAGTATTTT
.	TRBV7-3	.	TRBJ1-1	CASSQGQMNTEAFF	TGTGCCAGCAGTCAAGGACAGATGAACACTGAAGCTTTCTTT
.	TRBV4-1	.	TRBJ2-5	CASRRAGGSEETQYF	TGCGCCAGCAGACGAGCTGGGGGCTCTGAGGAGACCCAGTACTTC
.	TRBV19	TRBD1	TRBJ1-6	CASSIDGTGNNSPLHF	TGTGCCAGTAGTATAGATGGGACAGGGAATAATTCACCCCTCCACTTT
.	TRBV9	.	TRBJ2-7	CASSVDGSTGVYEQYF	TGTGCCAGCAGCGTAGATGGGAGCACCGGAGTCTACGAGCAGTACTTC
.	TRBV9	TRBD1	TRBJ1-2	CASSVGNGETGGYYGYTF	TGTGCCAGCAGCGTAGGGAACGGAGAGACAGGGGGCTACTATGGCTACACCTTC
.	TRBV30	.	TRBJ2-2	CAWSVSDENTGELFF	TGTGCCTGGAGTGTGTCAGACGAGAACACCGGGGAGCTGTTTTTT
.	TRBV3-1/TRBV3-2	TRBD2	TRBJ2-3	CASSQGLAGGTDTQYF	TGTGCCAGCAGCCAAGGCCTAGCGGGAGGCACAGATACGCAGTATTTT
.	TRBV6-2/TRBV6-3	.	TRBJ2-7	CASSYSRTAYEQYF	TGTGCCAGCAGTTACTCGCGGACTGCCTACGAGCAGTACTTC
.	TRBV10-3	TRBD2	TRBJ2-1	CAISGTSASSYNEQFF	TGTGCCATCAGTGGGACTAGCGCCAGCTCCTACAATGAGCAGTTCTTC
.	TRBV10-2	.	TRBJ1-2	CASRRWEDPANYGYTF	TGCGCCAGCAGGAGATGGGAGGATCCCGCTAACTATGGCTACACCTTC
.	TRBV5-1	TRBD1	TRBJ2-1	CASSPDRADYNEQFF	TGCGCCAGCAGCCCCGACAGGGCGGACTACAATGAGCAGTTCTTC
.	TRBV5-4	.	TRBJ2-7	CASSLGAGDSYEQYF	TGTGCCAGCAGCTTGGGGGCAGGGGACTCCTACGAGCAGTACTTC